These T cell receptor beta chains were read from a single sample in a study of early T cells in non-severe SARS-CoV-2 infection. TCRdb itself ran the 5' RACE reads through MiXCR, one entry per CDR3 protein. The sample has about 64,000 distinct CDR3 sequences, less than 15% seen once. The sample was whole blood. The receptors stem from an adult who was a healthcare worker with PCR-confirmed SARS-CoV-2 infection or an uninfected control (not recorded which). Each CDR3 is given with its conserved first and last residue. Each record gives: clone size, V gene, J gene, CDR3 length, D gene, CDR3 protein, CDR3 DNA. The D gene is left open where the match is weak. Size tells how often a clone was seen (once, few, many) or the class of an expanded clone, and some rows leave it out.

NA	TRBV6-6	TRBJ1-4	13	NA	CASSFATNEKLFF	TGTGCCAGCAGTTTCGCAACTAATGAAAAACTGTTTTTT
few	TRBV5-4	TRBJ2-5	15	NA	CASSLPPTVQETQYF	TGTGCCAGCAGCTTGCCCCCGACAGTCCAAGAGACCCAGTACTTC
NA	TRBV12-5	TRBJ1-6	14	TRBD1	CASRQGVFNSPLHF	TGTGCTAGTAGACAGGGGGTTTTTAATTCACCCCTCCATTTT
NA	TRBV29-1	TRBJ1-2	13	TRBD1	CSVGAGGYYGYTF	TGCAGCGTCGGGGCAGGGGGCTACTATGGCTACACCTTC
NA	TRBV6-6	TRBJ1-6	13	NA	CASTTGLDSPLHF	TGTGCCAGCACCACTGGGTTGGATTCACCCCTCCACTTT
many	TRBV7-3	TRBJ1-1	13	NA	CASSSGYDTEAFF	TGTGCCAGCAGCTCAGGCTACGACACTGAAGCTTTCTTT
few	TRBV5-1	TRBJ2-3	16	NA	CASSSGGRPSTDTQYF	TGCGCCAGCAGCTCAGGTGGACGGCCTAGCACAGATACGCAGTATTTT
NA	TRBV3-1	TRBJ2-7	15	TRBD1	CASSPHGTGDWEQYF	TGTGCCAGCAGCCCCCACGGGACAGGGGATTGGGAGCAGTACTTC
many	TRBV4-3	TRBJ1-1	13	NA	CASSQEQNTEAFF	TGCGCCAGCAGCCAAGAACAAAACACTGAAGCTTTCTTT
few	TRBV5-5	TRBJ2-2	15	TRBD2	CASRTGLAQTGELFF	TGTGCCAGCAGAACGGGACTAGCCCAGACCGGGGAGCTGTTTTTT
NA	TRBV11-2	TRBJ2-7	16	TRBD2	CASSFAGGVISYEQYF	TGTGCCAGCAGCTTCGCGGGGGGCGTTATCTCCTACGAGCAGTACTTC
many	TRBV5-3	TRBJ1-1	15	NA	CARSLASLGVTEAFF	TGTGCCAGAAGCTTAGCGTCGCTGGGGGTCACTGAAGCTTTCTTT
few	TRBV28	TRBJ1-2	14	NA	CASSGSGFRYGYTF	TGTGCCAGCAGTGGATCGGGGTTTAGGTATGGCTACACCTTC
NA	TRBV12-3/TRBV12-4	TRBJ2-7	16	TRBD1	CASSLRTGSRPYEQYF	TGTGCCAGCAGTTTACGGACAGGGAGCCGACCCTACGAGCAGTACTTC
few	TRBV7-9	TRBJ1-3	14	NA	CASSFLDVGNTIYF	TGTGCCAGCAGCTTTCTGGACGTTGGAAACACCATATATTTT
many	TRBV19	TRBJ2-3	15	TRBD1	CASRTTGGNTDTQYF	TGTGCCAGTAGGACGACAGGGGGCAACACAGATACGCAGTATTTT
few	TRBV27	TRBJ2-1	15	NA	CASSLSAGGGNEQFF	TGTGCCAGCAGTTTATCGGCAGGGGGAGGGAATGAGCAGTTCTTC
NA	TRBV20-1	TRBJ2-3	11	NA	CSAMIEDTQYF	TGCAGTGCTATGATTGAGGATACGCAGTATTTT
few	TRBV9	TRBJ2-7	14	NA	CASSPYSGTYEQYF	TGTGCCAGCAGCCCCTACTCAGGGACGTACGAGCAGTACTTC
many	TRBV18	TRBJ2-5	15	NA	CASSLKTGTQETQYF	TGTGCCAGCTCACTAAAGACAGGCACCCAAGAGACCCAGTACTTC
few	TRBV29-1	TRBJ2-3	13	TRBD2	CSVTSGGTDTQYF	TGCAGCGTTACTAGCGGGGGCACAGATACGCAGTATTTT
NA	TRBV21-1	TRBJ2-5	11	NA	CASINAETQYF	TGTGCCAGCATAAATGCGGAGACCCAGTACTTC
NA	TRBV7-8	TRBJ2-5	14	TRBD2	CASSPLAGKETQYF	TGTGCCAGCAGCCCCCTAGCGGGGAAAGAGACCCAGTACTTC
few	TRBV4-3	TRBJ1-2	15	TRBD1	CASSQFGTGQMGYTF	TGCGCCAGCAGCCAATTCGGGACAGGGCAAATGGGCTACACCTTC
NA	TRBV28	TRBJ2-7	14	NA	CASSGGLAAGGQYF	TGTGCCAGCAGTGGCGGTCTTGCGGCAGGCGGGCAGTACTTC
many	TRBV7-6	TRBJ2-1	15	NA	CASSGDFPKGNEQFF	TGTGCCAGCAGCGGGGACTTCCCAAAGGGCAATGAGCAGTTCTTC